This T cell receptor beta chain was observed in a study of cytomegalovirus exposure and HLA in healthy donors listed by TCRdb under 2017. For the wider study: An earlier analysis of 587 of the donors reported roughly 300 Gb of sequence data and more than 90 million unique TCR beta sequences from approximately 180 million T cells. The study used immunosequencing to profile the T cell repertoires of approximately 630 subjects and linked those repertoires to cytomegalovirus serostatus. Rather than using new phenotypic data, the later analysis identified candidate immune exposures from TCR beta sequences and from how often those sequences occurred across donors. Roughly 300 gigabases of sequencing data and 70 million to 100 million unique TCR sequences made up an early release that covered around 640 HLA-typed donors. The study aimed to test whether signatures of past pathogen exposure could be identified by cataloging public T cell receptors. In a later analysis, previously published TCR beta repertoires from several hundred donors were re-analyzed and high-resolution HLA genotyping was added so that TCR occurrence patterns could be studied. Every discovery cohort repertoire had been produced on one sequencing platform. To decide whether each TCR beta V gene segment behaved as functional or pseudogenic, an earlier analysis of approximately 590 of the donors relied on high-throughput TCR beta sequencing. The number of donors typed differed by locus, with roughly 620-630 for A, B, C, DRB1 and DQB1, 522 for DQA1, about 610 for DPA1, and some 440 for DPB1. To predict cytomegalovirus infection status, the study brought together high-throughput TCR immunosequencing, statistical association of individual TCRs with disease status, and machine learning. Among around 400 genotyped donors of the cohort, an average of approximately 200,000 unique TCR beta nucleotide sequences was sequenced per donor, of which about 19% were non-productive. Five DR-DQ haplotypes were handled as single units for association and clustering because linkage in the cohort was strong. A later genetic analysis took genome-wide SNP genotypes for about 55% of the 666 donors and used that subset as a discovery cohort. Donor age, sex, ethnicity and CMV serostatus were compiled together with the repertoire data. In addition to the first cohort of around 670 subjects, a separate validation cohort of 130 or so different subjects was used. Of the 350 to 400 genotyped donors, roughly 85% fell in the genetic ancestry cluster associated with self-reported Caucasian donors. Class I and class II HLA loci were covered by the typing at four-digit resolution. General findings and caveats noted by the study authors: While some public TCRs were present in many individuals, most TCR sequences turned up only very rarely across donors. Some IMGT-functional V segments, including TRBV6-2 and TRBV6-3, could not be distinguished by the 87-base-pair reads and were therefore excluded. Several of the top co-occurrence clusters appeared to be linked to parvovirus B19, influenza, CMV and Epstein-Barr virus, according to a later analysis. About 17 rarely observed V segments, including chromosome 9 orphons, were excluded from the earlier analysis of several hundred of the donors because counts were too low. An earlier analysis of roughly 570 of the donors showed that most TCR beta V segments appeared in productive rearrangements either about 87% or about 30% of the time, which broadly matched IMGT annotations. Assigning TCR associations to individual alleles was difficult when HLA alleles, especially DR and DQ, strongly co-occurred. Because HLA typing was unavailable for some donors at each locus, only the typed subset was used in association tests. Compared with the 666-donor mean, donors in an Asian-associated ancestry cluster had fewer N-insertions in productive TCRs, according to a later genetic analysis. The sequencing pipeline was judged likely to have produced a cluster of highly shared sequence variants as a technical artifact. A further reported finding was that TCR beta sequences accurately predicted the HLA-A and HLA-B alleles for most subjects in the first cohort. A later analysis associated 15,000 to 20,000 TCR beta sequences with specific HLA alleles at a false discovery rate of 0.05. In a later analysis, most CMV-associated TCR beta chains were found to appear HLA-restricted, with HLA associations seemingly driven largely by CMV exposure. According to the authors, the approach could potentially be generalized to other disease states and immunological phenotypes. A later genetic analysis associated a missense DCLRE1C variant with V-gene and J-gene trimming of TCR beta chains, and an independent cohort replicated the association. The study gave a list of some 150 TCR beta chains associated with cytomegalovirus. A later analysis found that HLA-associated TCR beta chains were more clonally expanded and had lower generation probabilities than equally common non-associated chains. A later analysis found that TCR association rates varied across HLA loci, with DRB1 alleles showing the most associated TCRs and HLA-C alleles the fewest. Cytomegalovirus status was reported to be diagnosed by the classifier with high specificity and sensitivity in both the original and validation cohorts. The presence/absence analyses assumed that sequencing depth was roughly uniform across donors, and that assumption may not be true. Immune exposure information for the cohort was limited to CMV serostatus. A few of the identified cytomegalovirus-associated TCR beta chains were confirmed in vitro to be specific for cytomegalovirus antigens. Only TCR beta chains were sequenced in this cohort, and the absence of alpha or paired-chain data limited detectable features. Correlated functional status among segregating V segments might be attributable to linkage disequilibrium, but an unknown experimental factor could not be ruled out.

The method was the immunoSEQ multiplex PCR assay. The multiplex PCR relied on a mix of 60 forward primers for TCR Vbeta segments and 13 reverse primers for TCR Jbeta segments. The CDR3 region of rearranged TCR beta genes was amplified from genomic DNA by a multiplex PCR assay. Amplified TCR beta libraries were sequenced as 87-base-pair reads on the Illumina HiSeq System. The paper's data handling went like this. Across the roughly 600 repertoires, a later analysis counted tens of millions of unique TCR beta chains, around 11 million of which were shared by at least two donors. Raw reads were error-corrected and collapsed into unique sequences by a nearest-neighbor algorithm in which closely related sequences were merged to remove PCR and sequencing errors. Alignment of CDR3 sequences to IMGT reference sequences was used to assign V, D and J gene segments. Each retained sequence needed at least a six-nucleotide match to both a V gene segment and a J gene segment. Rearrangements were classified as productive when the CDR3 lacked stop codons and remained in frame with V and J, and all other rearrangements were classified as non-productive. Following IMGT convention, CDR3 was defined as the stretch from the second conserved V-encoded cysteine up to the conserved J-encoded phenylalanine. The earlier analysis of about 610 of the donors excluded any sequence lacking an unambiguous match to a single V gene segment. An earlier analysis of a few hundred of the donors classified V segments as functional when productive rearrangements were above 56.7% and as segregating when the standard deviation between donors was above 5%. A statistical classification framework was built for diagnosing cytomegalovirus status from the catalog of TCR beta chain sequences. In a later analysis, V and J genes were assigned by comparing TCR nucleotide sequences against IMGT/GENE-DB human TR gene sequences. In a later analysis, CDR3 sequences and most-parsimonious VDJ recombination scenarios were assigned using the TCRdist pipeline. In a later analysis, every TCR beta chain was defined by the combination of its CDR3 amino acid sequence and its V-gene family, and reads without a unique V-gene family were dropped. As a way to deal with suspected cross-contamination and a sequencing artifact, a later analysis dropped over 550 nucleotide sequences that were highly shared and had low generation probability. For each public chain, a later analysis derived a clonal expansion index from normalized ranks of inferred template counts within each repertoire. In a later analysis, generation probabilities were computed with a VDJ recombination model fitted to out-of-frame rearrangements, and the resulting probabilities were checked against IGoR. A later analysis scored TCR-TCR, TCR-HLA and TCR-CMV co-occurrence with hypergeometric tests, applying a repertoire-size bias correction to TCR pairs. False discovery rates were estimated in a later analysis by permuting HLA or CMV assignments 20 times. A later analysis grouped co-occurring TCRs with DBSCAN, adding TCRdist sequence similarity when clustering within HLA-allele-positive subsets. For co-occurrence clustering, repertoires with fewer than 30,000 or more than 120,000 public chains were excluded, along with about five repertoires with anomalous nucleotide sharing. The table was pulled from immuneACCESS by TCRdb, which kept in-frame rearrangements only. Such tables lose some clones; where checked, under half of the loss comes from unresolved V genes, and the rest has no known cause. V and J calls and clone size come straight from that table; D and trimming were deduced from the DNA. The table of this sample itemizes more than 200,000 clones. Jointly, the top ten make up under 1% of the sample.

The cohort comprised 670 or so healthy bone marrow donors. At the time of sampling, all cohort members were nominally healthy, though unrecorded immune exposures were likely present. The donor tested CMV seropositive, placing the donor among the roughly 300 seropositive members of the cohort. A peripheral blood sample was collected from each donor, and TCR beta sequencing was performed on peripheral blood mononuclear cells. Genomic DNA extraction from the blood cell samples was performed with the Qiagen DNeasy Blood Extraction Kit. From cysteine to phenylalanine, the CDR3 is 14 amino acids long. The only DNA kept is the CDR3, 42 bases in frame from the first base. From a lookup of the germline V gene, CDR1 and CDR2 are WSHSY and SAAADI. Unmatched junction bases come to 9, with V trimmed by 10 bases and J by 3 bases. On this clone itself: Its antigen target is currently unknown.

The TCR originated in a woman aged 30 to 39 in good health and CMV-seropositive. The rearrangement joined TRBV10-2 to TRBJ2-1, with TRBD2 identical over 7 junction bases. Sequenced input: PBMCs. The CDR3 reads CAIRFGGGYNEQFF. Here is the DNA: TGCGCCATACGATTTGGGGGGGGCTACAATGAGCAGTTCTTC.